This T cell receptor beta chain was captured in a study of Graves' ophthalmopathy and Graves' hyperthyroidism listed by TCRdb under 2018. Background for the entire study: Peripheral blood was collected before any treatment was given, at the time of initial diagnosis. TCR beta repertoire signatures were used to distinguish Graves' ophthalmopathy from Graves' hyperthyroidism and to predict progression to ophthalmopathy. Once sampling was done, hyperthyroidism patients were given methimazole at a starting dose of 30 mg daily, while ophthalmopathy patients were given high-dose intravenous methylprednisolone. A discovery set of 95 to 100 patients (roughly 41 ophthalmopathy, 55 to 60 stable hyperthyroidism) was enrolled to explore V-J signatures distinguishing ophthalmopathy from hyperthyroidism. The roughly 94 discovery patients were randomly split 7:3 into training and test sets. In total, 135 blood samples were TCR-sequenced: fewer than 50 ophthalmopathy, under 80 hyperthyroidism and about 17 hyperthyroidism-to-ophthalmopathy patients. The independent validation cohort included under 20 hyperthyroidism patients plus 17 patients who later progressed from hyperthyroidism to ophthalmopathy. In a handful of hyperthyroidism patients, the T-cell repertoire of thyroid tissue was compared with the T-cell repertoire of blood.

Points the paper makes about the study in general: In cross-validation, the 13-signature model distinguished ophthalmopathy from stable hyperthyroidism with around 90% sensitivity and around 83% specificity, while in the test set the corresponding values were 80% and 75%. No statistical method was used to predetermine the sample size, and group allocation was not hidden from the investigators. Most expanded thyroid clonotypes with a frequency above 0.001 also appeared in blood, which suggests that blood repertoires may reflect the immune response in the thyroid. In validation, the model predicted ophthalmopathy progression with more than 70% sensitivity and roughly 72% specificity; some 13 predicted patients were CT-confirmed with GO in a median of 6.5 months.

The sample holds a few counts of this clonotype. The clone's antigen remains unknown. The sample holds no much larger clone one base away, and base qualities are not on file. Hyperthyroidism was defined as stable when no progression to ophthalmopathy occurred within 18 months of follow-up. Patients with hyperthyroidism were aged 18 to 65 years, had been newly diagnosed, and had a disease duration of less than 2 months. Patients with other autoimmune diseases, uncontrolled infections, pregnancy or lactation were excluded from the study. Diagnosis was based on clinical symptoms, serum thyroxine, TRAb, thyroid ultrasound and orbital computed tomography. Using Ficoll-Paque density gradient centrifugation, PBMCs were isolated from less than 13 ml of fresh peripheral blood. Trizol reagent was used to extract the total RNA, and its quality was then checked on an Agilent 2100 Bioanalyzer. For repertoire sequencing, TCR beta CDR3 regions were amplified from RNA transcripts. A first-round RT-PCR used HTBI primers with the Qiagen OneStep RT-PCR kit, followed by a second-round multiplex PCR, size selection and purification. Libraries were sequenced on an Illumina HiSeq2000 using paired-end 100 bp reads. The authors' analysis ran thus. Reads were processed with SOAPnuke, discarding reads with adapters, uncalled bases, mean Phred below 15, or no exact constant-primer or identifier match. COPE v1.2.5 was used to merge the high-quality paired reads. Unique nucleotide sequences were defined as clonotypes and aligned to IMGT TRB V, D and J references using MiTCR v1.1. The analysis was limited to V-J combinations with a frequency above 0.0001, which together covered 99% to 99.2% of the repertoires. For each V-J combination, a TCR clonal expansion and chaos score was defined as the ratio of F50 clonal expansion to chaos observed in the TCRdist matrix. Welch's t-statistics and random forest were used to reduce the features to some 13 V-J combinations, which were then used as input to a naive Bayes classifier. Thyroid-blood repertoire similarity was quantified with the Morisita-Horn index. The public sequencing data were trimmed at Q25 with fastp and processed into clonotypes with MiXCR by TCRdb, which kept only in-frame beta chains. Every entry covers one CDR3 protein and lists the most common genes and DNA from its rows. TCRdb's processing, not the authors' own work, is the source of the V and J calls. The sample has 500,000 to 700,000 distinct CDR3 sequences on record, about 20% of them singletons. Roughly 6.9% of the sample comes from the top ten.

The CDR3 starts with the cysteine, ends with the phenylalanine, and has 13 residues. Only the CDR3 DNA stays, 39 bases, in frame from base 1. CDR1 and CDR2 (SEHNR, FQNEAQ) derive from the germline V gene (reference sequence). V and J lose 6 bases and 7 bases, and a span of 12 bases separates them. The rearranged chain carries TRBV7-9 and TRBJ2-2, with the identity of the D gene unclear. The receptor's source is a woman between 18 and 29 years old with stable Graves' hyperthyroidism. Some clones in this sample may be carry-over from other donors' samples. Donor details come from another sample of the same person, matched by shared clones. The sequenced sample was peripheral blood. The DNA sequence is TGTGCCAGCAGTCCGAGAGGTTTCGGGGAGCTGTTTTTT. Protein translation: CASSPRGFGELFF.